The clone carrying this T cell receptor (beta chain) was recorded a few times. Its matching antigen is unknown. What was sequenced were expressed TCRB transcripts, since all of the isolated RNA had been reverse transcribed. Produced via immunoSEQ multiplex PCR; TCRdb's table is partial and in-frame only. The repertoire holds approximately 600,000 clones, 9.5% to 15% seen once, with around 0.12% in the top ten. These data are taken from a study of beta chain features in type 1 diabetes. Points from the study as a whole: All four CD4+ subsets of Type 1 diabetes patients contained TCRB CDR3s that were moderately but significantly shorter. Any HLA effect on TCRB rearrangement was left unresolved by small sub-analyses.

CDR1 and CDR2 from the germline V gene are MNHEY and SVGAGI. CDR3 length: 13 residues. Trimming took 6 bases from V and 2 from J, leaving 10 bases between them. The sequence was obtained from a man aged 30 to 39 with type 1 diabetes. The chain couples TRBV6-5 to TRBJ1-2; no firm D call. Sequencing was carried out using naive CD4+ T cells from blood. Here the CDR3 DNA reads TGTGCCAGCAGCCAAACACTAAACTATGGCTACACCTTC. Translating it yields CASSQTLNYGYTF.